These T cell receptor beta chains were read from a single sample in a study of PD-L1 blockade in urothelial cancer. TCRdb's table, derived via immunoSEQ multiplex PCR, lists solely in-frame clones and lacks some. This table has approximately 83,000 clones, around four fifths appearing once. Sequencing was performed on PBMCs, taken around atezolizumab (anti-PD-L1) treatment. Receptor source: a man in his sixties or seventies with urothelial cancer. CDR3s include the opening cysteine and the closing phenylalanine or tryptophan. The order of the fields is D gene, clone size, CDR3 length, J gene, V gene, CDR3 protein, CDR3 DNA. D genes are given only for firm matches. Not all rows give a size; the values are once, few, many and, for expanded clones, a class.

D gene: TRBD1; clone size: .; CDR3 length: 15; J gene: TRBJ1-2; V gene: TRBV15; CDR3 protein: CATSTRDRRNYGYTF; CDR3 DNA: TGTGCCACCAGCACAAGGGACAGACGGAACTATGGCTACACCTTC
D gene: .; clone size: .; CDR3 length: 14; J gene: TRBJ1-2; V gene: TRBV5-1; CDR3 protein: CASSLGRGEDGYTF; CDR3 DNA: TGCGCCAGCAGCTTGGGCAGGGGCGAGGATGGCTACACCTTC
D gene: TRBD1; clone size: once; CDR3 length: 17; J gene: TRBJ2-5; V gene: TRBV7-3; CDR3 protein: CASSLPGTEGDQETQYF; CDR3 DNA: TGTGCCAGCAGCTTGCCCGGGACAGAGGGTGACCAAGAGACCCAGTACTTC
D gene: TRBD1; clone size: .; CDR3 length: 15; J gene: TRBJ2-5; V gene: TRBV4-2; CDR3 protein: CASSQDGTGLETQYF; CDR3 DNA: TGTGCCAGCAGCCAAGACGGGACAGGTTTAGAGACCCAGTACTTC
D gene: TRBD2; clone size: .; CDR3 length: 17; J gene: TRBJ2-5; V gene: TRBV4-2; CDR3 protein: CASSQGVGGTSEETQYF; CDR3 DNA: TGTGCCAGCAGCCAAGGGGTGGGTGGGACTAGCGAGGAGACCCAGTACTTC
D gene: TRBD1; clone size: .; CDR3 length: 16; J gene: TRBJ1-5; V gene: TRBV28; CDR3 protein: CASRSQGASIGQPQHF; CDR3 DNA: TGTGCCAGCAGGAGCCAGGGGGCCTCAATAGGACAGCCCCAGCATTTT
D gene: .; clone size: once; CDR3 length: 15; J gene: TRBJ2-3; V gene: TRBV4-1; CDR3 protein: CASSQAGSSTDTQYF; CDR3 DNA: TGCGCCAGCAGCCAGGCGGGGTCTAGCACAGATACGCAGTATTTT
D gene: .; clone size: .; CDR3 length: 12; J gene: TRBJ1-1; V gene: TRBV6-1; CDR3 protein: CASSREDTEAFF; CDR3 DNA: TGTGCCAGCAGTAGGGAGGACACTGAAGCTTTCTTT
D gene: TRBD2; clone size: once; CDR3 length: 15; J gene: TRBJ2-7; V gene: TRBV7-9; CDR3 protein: CASSLVAGGSYEQYF; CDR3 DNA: TGTGCCAGCAGCTTAGTAGCGGGAGGGTCCTACGAGCAGTACTTC
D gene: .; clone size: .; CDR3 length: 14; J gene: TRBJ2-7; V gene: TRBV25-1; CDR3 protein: CASGGRTGTGEQYF; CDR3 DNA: TGTGCCAGCGGGGGGAGGACAGGCACGGGCGAGCAGTACTTC
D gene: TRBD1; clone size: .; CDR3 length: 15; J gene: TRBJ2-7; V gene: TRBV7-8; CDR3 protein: CASSSTGQGANEQYF; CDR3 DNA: TGTGCCAGCAGCTCGACGGGACAGGGGGCAAACGAGCAGTACTTC
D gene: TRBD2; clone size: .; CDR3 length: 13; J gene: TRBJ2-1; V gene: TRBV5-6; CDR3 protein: CASSLDTGGRQFF; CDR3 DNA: TGTGCCAGCAGCTTGGATACGGGAGGGAGGCAGTTCTTC
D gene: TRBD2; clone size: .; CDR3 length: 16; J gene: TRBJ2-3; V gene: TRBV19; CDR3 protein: CASSIYAGAITDTQYF; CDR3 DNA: TGTGCCAGTAGTATTTATGCGGGAGCGATCACAGATACGCAGTATTTT
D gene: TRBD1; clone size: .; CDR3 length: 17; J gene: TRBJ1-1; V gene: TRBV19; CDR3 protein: CASSPLGQGGLGTEAFF; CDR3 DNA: TGTGCCAGTAGTCCCTTAGGACAGGGGGGGCTCGGCACTGAAGCTTTCTTT
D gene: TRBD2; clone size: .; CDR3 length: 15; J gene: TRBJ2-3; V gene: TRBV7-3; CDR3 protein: CASSLQRGGTDTQYF; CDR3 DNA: TGTGCCAGCAGCTTACAGCGGGGGGGCACAGATACGCAGTATTTT
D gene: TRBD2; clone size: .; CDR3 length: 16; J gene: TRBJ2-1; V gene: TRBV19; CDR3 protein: CASRKTSGGGYNEQFF; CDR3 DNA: TGTGCCAGTAGGAAGACTAGCGGGGGGGGGTACAATGAGCAGTTCTTC
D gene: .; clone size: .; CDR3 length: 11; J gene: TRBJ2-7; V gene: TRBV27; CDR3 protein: CASSPVYEQYF; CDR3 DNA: TGTGCCAGCAGTCCTGTCTACGAGCAGTACTTC
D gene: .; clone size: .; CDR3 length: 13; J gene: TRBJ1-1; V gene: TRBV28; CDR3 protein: CASYRNRNTEAFF; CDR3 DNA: TGTGCCAGCTACAGAAATCGAAACACTGAAGCTTTCTTT
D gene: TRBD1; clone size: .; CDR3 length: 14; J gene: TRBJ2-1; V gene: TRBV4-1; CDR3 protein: CASSQDPGQGKQFF; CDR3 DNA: TGCGCCAGCAGCCAAGATCCGGGACAGGGTAAGCAGTTCTTC
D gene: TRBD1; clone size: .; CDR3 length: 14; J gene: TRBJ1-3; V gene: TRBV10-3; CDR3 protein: CAISGDRVGNTIYF; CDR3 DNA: TGTGCCATCAGTGGAGACAGGGTTGGAAACACCATATATTTT
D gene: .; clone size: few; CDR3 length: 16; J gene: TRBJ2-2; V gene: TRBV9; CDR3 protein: CASSPTSGANTGELFF; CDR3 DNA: TGTGCCAGCAGTCCTACCTCAGGGGCTAACACCGGGGAGCTGTTTTTT
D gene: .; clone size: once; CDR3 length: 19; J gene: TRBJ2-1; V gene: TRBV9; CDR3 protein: CASSDRDTAYPSSYNEQFF; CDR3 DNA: TGTGCCAGCAGCGACCGGGACACGGCTTATCCGAGCTCCTACAATGAGCAGTTCTTC
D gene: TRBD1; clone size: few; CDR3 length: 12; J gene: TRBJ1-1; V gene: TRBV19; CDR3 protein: CASRSGGTEAFF; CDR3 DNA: TGTGCCAGTAGGTCAGGGGGCACTGAAGCTTTCTTT
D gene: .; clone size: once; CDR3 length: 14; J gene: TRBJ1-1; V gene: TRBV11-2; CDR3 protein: CASSLRGLNTEAFF; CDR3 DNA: TGTGCCAGCAGCTTACGGGGGTTGAACACTGAAGCTTTCTTT
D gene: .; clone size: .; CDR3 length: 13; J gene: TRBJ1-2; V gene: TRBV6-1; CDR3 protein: CASSDSGVYGYTF; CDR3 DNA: TGTGCCAGCAGTGATTCAGGGGTCTATGGCTACACCTTC
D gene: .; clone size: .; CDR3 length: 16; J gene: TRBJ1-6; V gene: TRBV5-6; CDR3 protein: CASSDRLRSYNSPLHF; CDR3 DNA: TGTGCCAGCAGCGATCGACTCCGCTCCTATAATTCACCCCTCCACTTT
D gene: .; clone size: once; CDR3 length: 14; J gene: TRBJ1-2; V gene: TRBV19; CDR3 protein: CASSIAGPNYGYTF; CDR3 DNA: TGTGCCAGTAGTATAGCAGGGCCAAACTATGGCTACACCTTC
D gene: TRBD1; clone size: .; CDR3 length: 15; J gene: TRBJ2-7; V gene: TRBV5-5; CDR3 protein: CASSLGQGASDEQYF; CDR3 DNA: TGTGCCAGCAGCTTGGGACAGGGGGCCTCCGACGAGCAGTACTTC
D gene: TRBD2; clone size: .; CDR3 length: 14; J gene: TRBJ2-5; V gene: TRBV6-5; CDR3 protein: CASSPGLAGETQYF; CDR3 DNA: TGTGCCAGCAGCCCCGGACTAGCGGGAGAGACCCAGTACTTC
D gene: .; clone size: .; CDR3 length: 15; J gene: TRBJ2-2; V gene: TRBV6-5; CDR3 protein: CASSSNRAPTGELFF; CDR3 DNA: TGTGCCAGCAGTTCCAACAGGGCCCCCACCGGGGAGCTGTTTTTT
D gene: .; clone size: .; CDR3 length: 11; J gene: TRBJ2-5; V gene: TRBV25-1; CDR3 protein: CASRGQETQYF; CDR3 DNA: TGTGCCAGTAGGGGCCAAGAGACCCAGTACTTC
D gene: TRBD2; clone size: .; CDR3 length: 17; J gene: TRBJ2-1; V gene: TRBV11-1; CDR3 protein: CASSPRTSAGSYNEQFF; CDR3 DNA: TGTGCCAGCAGCCCTCGGACTAGCGCAGGCTCCTACAATGAGCAGTTCTTC
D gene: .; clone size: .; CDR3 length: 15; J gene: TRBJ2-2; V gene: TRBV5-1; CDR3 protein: CASSLDQGITGELFF; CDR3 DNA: TGCGCCAGCAGCTTGGATCAGGGGATCACCGGGGAGCTGTTTTTT
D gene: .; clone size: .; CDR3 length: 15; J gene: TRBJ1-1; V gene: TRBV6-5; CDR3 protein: CASSYSRLLNTEAFF; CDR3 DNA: TGTGCCAGCAGTTACTCGAGACTTCTGAACACTGAAGCTTTCTTT
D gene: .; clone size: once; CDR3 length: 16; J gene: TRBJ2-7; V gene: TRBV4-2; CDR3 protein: CASSQKQDSHSYEQYF; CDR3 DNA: TGTGCCAGCAGCCAAAAACAAGACAGTCACTCCTACGAGCAGTACTTC
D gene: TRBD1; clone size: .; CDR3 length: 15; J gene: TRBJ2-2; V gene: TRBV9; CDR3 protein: CASSVARGLTGELFF; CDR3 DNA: TGTGCCAGCAGCGTAGCGAGGGGGCTTACCGGGGAGCTGTTTTTT
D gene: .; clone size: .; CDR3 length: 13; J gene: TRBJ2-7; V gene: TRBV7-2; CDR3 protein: CASSLNGQYEQYF; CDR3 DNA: TGTGCCAGCAGCTTAAACGGACAGTACGAGCAGTACTTC
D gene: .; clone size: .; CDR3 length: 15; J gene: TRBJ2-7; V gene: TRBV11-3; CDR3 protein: CASSPRGGISYEQYF; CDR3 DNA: TGTGCCAGCAGCCCTAGGGGGGGGATATCCTACGAGCAGTACTTC
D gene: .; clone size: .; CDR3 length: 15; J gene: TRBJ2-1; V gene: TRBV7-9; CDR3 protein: CASSLGADHYNEQFF; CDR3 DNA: TGTGCCAGCAGCTTGGGAGCGGACCACTACAATGAGCAGTTCTTC
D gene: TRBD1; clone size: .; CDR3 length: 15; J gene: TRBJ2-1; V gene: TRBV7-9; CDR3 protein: CASSPQGASYNEQFF; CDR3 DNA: TGTGCCAGCAGCCCACAGGGGGCGTCCTACAATGAGCAGTTCTTC
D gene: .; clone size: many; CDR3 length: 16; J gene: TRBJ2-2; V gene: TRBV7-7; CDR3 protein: CASSRDGFEDTGELFF; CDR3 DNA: TGTGCCAGCAGCCGCGACGGCTTCGAGGACACCGGGGAGCTGTTTTTT
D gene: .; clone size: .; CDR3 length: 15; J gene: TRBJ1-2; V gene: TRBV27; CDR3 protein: CASSLSRGFGYGYTF; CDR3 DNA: TGTGCCAGCAGTTTATCTAGGGGATTCGGCTATGGCTACACCTTC
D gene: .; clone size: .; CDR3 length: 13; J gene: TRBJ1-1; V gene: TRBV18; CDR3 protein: CASSPGADTEAFF; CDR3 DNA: TGTGCCAGCTCACCAGGGGCCGACACTGAAGCTTTCTTT
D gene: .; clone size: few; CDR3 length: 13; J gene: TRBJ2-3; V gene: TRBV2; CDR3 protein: CASSLDRADTQYF; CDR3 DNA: TGTGCCAGCAGTCTAGACAGAGCAGATACGCAGTATTTT
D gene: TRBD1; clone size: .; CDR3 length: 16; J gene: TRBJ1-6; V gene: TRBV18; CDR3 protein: CASSPGTGGSWSPLHF; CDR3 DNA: TGTGCCAGCTCACCAGGGACAGGGGGCTCGTGGTCACCCCTCCACTTT
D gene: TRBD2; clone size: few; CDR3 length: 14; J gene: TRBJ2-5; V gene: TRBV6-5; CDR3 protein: CASSYAGGGETQYF; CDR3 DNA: TGTGCCAGCAGTTACGCGGGGGGTGGGGAGACCCAGTACTTC
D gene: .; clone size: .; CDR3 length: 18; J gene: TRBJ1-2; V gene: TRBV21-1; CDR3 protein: CASSRGEGGRVGGYGYTF; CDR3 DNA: TGTGCCAGCAGCCGAGGTGAGGGTGGAAGGGTCGGTGGCTATGGCTACACCTTC
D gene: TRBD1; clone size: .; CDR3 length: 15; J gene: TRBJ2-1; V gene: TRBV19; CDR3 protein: CASRTGTGAYNEQFF; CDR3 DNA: TGTGCCAGTAGAACCGGGACAGGGGCTTACAATGAGCAGTTCTTC
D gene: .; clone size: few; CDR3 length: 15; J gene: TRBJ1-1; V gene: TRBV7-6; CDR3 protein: CASSLDAGAGTEAFF; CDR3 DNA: TGTGCCAGCAGCTTAGACGCGGGGGCTGGGACTGAAGCTTTCTTT
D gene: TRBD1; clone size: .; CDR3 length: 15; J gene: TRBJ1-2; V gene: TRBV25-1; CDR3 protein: CASSEFRAGGDGYTF; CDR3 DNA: TGTGCCAGCAGTGAATTTAGGGCAGGGGGTGATGGCTACACCTTC
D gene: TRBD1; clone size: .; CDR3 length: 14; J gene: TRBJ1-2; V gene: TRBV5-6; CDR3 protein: CASSPDRPYYGYTF; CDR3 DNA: TGTGCCAGCAGCCCGGACAGGCCTTACTATGGCTACACCTTC
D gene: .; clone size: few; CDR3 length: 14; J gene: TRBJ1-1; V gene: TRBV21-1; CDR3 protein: CASSRGQGNTEAFF; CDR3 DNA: TGTGCCAGCAGCAGGGGGCAGGGGAACACTGAAGCTTTCTTT
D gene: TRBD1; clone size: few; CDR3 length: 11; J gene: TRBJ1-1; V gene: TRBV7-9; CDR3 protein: CAGQGAGEAFF; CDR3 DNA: TGTGCCGGACAGGGGGCGGGTGAAGCTTTCTTT